This T cell receptor beta chain is from a study of blood T cell repertoires in COVID-19. In the study overall: Samples representing acute and convalescent COVID-19 were sourced from the United States, Italy and Spain. In each case, the material was cDNA or gDNA derived from T cells, B-cell-depleted T cells, or PBMCs.

In the source study's methods: The authors estimated nucleated cell counts from reference gene primer amplification. The repertoire was sequenced with immunoSEQ multiplex PCR; TCRdb's copy has only in-frame clones and lacks some. That table gives V, J and clone size, and the DNA gave D and trimming. The profile shows under 150,000 clones, about 80% of them singletons. This CDR3 comprises 14 residues. The V end lost 4 bases, the J end lost 2 bases, and 10 bases lay between the germline ends. The germline gives CDR1 SGHDT, CDR2 YYEEEE. The gene calls are TRBV5-6 and TRBJ2-1, with D possibly matching TRBD2 (6 bases). This receptor was taken from a woman of 80 years or more with acute or convalescent COVID-19. Sequencing input: peripheral blood. In DNA form, the CDR3 reads TGTGCCAGCAGCACGGGGGTAGCCTACAATGAGCAGTTCTTC. Translating it yields CASSTGVAYNEQFF.